The clone carrying this T cell receptor (beta chain) has only a few counts. Its target is unknown. The entry originates in a study of T cells after yellow fever vaccination. At the level of the study: Any fraction with a low cell number was prepared using SMART-Seq v4 Ultra Low Input.

TCRdb re-derived calls from the 5' RACE reads in MiXCR, one entry per CDR3 protein. The table includes under 700,000 distinct CDR3 sequences, roughly 17% detected once. Study conclusions and caveats: Booster sampling recovered most clones from primary vaccination (approximately 97% CD4, approximately 90% CD8).

V dropped 4 bases and J dropped 6 bases, with 18 bases sitting between them. There are 15 residues in the CDR3. In germline, CDR1 is SGHRS, CDR2 YFSETQ. This sequence was found in a man between 18 and 35 years old who received the YFV17D yellow fever vaccine. This chain connects TRBV5-1 to TRBJ2-3; D ambiguous. The sequenced sample was PBMCs, obtained about 5 days after the first yellow fever vaccination. CDR3 loop: CASSRALHVKDTQYF. DNA of the CDR3: TGCGCCAGCAGCAGGGCCCTACACGTAAAGGATACGCAGTATTTT.